Given below is one TCR beta chain in context. Its target is unknown. The data derive from a study of blood T cells in healthy people across ages. Regarding the study as a whole: Calculation of diversity from one million T cells yielded estimates considered to be underestimates.

Alongside a J-beta primer mix, a sample-barcoded 5' primer served in a second PCR lasting roughly 7 to 12 cycles. TCRdb reprocessed the 5' RACE reads via MiXCR and lists one record per CDR3 protein. The sample records about a million distinct CDR3 sequences, about 51% being singletons. The clonotype was recovered from a woman in her sixties in good health. The source material was blood.

In nucleotides, the CDR3 is TGTGCCAGCAGTGAAGAATCCGTCCATAAAAATTCACCCCTCCACTTT. Protein sequence: CASSEESVHKNSPLHF. The J gene is TRBJ1-6, the V gene TRBV2; D call uncertain. The germline V gene encodes CDR1 SNHLY and CDR2 FYNNEI. The CDR3 is 16 amino acids. Trimming removed 1 base from V and 7 bases from J, with 14 bases in between.